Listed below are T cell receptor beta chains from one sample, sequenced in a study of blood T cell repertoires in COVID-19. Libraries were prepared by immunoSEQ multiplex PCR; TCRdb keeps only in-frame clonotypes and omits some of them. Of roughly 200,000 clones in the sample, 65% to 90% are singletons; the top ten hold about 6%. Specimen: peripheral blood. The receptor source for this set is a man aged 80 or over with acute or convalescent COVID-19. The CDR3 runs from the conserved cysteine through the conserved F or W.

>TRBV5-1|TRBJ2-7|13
CASSWTGPYEQYF
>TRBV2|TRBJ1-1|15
CASRGTTGANTEAFF
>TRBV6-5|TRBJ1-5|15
CASSYSHQGYQPQHF
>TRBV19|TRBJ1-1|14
CASSIAEMNTEAFF
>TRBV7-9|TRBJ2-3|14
CASSYSEATDTQYF
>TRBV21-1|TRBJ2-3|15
CASSSQGWGTDTQYF
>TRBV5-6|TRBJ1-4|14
CASSSGGPGEKLFF
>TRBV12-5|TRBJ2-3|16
CASGPGTSGSTDTQYF
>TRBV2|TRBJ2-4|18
CASRPGQGKSLTENIQYF
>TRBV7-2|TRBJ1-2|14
CASSLGTVPYGYTF
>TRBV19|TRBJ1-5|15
CASSIGTGSNQPQHF
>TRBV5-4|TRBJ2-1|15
CASSLRSPASNEQFF
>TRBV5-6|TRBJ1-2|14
CASSLGTVDYGYTF
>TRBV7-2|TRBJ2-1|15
CASSPRTSALNEQFF
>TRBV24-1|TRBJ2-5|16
CATSDLGTGEQETQYF
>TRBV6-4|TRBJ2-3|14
CASSDQGWTDTQYF
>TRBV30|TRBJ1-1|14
CAWSRGLRNTEAFF
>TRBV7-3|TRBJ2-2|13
CASSSSGPGELFF
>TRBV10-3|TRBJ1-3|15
CAISDAVARGNTIYF
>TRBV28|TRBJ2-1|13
CASSLPGVNEQFF
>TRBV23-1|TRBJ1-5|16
CASSHSDRVGNQPQHF
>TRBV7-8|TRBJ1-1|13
CASSQILGTEAFF
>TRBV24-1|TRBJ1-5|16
CATSDPTRGANQPQHF
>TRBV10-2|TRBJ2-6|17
CASRGDRDFSGANVLTF
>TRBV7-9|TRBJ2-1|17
CASSIWTSGKLYNEQFF
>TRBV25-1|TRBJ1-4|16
CASSESLGGGNEKLFF
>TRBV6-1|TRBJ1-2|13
CASSEQGAYGYTF
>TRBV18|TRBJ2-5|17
CASSPPGVAETQETQYF
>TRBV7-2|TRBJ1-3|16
CASSLGGGVTGNTIYF
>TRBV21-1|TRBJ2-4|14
CANYTGLAKNIQYF
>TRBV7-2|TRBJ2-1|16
CASSLAGGIIYNEQFF
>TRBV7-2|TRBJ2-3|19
CASSLVKGAQSLSTDTQYF
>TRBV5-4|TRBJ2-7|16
CASSRSTSGRAGEQYF
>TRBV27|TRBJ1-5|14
CASSFQGLSQPQHF
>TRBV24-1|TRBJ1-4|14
CATSDRRQGEKLFF
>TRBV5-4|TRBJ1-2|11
CASKENYGYTF
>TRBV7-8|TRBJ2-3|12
CASSLMRDTQYF
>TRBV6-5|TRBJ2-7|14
CASTSSGNSYEQYF
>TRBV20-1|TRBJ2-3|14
CSASSGSSTDTQYF
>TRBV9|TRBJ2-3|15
CASSFAGTSTDTQYF
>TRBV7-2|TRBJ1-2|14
CASSLGGVGYGYTF
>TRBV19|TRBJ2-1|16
CASSIRGITPYNEQFF
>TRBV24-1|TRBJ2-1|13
CATSATSAGGQFF
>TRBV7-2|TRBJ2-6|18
CASSLGRAGYSGANVLTF
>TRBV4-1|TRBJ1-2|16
CASSQDREGTNYGYTF
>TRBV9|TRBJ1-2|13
CASRGTGGYGYTF
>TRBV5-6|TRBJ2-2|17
CASSLVVLAGETGELFF
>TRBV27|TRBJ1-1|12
CASSFAGQGAFF
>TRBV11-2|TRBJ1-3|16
CASSLDRFTSGNTIYF
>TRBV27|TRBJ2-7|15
CASRPLGQGLGEQYF
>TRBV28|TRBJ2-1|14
CASSPGQGYNEQFF
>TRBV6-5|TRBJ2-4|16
CASSSKAGWDKNIQYF
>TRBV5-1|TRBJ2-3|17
CASSLAVSGRAEDTQYF
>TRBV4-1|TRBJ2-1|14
CASSRNPGEDEQFF
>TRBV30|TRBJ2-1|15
CAWSIWGGSYNEQFF
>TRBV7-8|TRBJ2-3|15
CASSLERGAPDTQYF
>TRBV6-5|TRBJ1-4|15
CASSKTGGVREKLFF
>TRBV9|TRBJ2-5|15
CASSVSLGDQETQYF